This TCR beta chain came from a study of response to subunit inactivated influenza vaccine. Study results and limitations: Seasonal influenza vaccination, on each occasion, was suggested by the authors to recruit few new T cells.

As concerns this clonotype: Its antigen is currently unknown.

The CDR3 spans 13 residues. V gave up 2 bases and J gave up 1 base, with 5 bases separating them. CDR1 is LGHNA and CDR2 is YSLEER in the germline V gene. TCRdb ran MiXCR on the RT-PCR reads and lists one entry per CDR3 protein. The table lists under 850,000 distinct CDR3 sequences, roughly 18% of them singletons. This TCR was recovered from a man aged 50-59 years who received an inactivated influenza vaccine. This sequence joins TRBV4-3 and TRBJ1-1; D ambiguous. The source material was PBMCs from blood, sampled 5 days after vaccination. The DNA for the CDR3 is TGCGCCAGCAGCCAAATGGGGAACACTGAAGCTTTCTTT. Residues: CASSQMGNTEAFF.